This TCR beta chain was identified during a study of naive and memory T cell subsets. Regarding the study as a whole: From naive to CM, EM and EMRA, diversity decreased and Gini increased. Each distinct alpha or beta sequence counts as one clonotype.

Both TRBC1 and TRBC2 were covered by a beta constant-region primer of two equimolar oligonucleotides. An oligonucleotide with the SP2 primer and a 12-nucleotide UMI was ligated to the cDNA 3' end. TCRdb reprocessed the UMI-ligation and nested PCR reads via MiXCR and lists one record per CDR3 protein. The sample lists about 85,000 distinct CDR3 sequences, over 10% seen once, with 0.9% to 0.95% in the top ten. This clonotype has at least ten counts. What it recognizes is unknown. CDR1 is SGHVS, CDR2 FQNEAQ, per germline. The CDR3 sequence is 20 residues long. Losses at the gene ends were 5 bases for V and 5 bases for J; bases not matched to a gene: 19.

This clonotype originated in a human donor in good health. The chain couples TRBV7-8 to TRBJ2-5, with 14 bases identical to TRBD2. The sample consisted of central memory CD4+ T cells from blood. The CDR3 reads CASSLLGTSGRRIGMETQYF. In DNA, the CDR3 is TGTGCCAGCAGCCTCCTCGGGACTAGCGGGAGAAGGATAGGCATGGAGACCCAGTACTTC.